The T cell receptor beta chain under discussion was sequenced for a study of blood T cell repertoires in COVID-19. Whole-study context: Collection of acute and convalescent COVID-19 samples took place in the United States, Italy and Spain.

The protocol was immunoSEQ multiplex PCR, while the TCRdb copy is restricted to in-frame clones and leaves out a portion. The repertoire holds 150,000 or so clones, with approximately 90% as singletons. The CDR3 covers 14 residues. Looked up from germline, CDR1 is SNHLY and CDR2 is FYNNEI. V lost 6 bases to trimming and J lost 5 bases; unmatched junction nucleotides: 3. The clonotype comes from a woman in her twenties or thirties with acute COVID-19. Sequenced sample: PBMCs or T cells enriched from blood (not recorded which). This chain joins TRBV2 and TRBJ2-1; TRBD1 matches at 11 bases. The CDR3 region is CASRGQGEDNEQFF. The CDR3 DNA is TGTGCCAGCAGGGGACAGGGGGAAGACAATGAGCAGTTCTTC.